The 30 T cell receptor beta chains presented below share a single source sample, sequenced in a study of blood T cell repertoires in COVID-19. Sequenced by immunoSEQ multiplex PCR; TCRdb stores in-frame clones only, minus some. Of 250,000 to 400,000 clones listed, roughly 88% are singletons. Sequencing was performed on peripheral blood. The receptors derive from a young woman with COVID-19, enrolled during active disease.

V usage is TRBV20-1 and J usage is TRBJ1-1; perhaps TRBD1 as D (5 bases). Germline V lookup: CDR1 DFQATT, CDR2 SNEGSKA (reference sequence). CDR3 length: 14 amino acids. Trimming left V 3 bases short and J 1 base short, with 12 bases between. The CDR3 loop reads CSASMGTWNTEAFF. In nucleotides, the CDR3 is TGCAGTGCTAGTATGGGGACTTGGAACACTGAAGCTTTCTTT.

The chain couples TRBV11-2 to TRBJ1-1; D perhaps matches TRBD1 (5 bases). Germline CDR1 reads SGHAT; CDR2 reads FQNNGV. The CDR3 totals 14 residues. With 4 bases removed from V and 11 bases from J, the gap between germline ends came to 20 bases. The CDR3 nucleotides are TGTGCCAGCAGCTCCTCCGGACAACCCTCGGCGGCTTTCTTT. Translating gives CASSSSGQPSAAFF.

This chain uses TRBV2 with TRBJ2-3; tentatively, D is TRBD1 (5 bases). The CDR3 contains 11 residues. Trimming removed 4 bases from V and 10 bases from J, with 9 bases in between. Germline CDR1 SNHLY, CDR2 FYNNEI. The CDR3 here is CASSVQDAQYF. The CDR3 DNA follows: TGTGCCAGCAGTGTACAGGACGCGCAGTATTTT.

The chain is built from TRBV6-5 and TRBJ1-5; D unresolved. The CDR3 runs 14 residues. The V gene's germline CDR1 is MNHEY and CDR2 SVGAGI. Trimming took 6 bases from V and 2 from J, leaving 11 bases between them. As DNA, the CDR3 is TGTGCCAGCAGCGCCGGCGGGGGCAATCAGCCCCAGCATTTT. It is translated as CASSAGGGNQPQHF.

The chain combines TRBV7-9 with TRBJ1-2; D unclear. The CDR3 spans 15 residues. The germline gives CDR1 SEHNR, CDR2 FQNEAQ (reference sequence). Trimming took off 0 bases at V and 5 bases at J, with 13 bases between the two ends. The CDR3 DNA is TGTGCCAGCAGCTTAGCCCCGCGGAGCATTTATGGCTACACCTTC. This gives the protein CASSLAPRSIYGYTF.

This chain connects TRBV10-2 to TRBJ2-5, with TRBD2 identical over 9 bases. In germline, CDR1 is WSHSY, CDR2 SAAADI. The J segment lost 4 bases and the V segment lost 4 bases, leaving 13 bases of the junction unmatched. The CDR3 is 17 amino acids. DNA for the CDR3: TGCGCCAGCAGTGTTTCCCGCGGGAGGGCCGGAAGAGAGACCCAGTACTTC. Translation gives CASSVSRGRAGRETQYF.

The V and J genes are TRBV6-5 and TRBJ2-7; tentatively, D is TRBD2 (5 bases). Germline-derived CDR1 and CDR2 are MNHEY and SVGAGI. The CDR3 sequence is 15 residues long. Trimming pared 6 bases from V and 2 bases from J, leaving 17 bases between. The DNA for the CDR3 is TGTGCCAGCAGGGCCCACGGGGTCCCTACCTACGAGCAGTACTTC. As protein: CASRAHGVPTYEQYF.

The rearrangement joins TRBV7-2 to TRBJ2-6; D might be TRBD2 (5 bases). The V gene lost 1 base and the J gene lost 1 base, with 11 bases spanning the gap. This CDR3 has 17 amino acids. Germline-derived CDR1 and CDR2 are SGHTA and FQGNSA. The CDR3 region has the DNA TGTGCCAGCAGCTTAGGGGCGAGGGCTTCTGGGGCCAACGTCCTGACTTTC. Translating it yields CASSLGARASGANVLTF.

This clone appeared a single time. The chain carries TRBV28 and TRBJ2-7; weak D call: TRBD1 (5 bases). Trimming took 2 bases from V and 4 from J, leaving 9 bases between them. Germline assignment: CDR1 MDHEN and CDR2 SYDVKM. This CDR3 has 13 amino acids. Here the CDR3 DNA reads TGTGCCAGCAGTTTAGCAGGGTTATACGAGCAGTACTTC. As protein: CASSLAGLYEQYF. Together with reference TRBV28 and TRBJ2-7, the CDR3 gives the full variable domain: DVKVTQSSRYLVKRTGEKVFLECVQDMDHENMFWYRQDPGLGLRLIYFSYDVKMKEKGDIPEGYSVSREKKERFSLILESASTNQTSMYLCASSLAGLYEQYFGPGTRLTVT.

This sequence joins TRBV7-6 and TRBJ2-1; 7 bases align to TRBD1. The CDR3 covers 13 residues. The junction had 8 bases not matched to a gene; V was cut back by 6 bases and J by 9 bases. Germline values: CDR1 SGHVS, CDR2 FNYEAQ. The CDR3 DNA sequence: TGTGCCAGCAGTTACACAGGGGAAGGTGAGCAGTTCTTC. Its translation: CASSYTGEGEQFF.

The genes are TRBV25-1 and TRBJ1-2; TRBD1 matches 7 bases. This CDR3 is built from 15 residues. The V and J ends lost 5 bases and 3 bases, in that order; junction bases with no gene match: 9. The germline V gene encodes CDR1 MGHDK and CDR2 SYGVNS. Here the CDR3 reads CASSPRTGNDYGYTF. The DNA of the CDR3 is TGTGCCAGCAGTCCCAGGACAGGTAACGACTATGGCTACACCTTC.

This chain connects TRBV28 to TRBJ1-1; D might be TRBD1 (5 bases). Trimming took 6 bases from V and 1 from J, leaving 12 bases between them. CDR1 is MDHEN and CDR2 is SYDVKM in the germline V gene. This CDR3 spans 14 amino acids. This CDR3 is CASRPAGRNTEAFF. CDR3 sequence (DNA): TGTGCCAGCAGACCCGCGGGACGGAACACTGAAGCTTTCTTT.

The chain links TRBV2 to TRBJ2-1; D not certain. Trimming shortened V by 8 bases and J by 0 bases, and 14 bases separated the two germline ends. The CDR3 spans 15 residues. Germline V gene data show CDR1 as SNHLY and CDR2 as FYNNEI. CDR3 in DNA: TGTGCCAGCCGCAAGGATCGGAGCTCCTACAATGAGCAGTTCTTC. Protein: CASRKDRSSYNEQFF.

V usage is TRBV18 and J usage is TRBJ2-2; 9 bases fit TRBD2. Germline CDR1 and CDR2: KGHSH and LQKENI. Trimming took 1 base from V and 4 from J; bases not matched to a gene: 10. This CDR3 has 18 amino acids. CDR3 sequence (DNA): TGTGCCAGCTCACCACGGGGTAGCGGGAGTTCGGGCACCGGGGAGCTGTTTTTT. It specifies CASSPRGSGSSGTGELFF. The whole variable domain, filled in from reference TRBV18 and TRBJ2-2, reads NAGVMQNPRHLVRRRGQEARLRCSPMKGHSHVYWYRQLPEEGLKFMVYLQKENIIDESGMPKERFSAEFPKEGPSILRIQQVVRGDSAAYFCASSPRGSGSSGTGELFFGEGSRLTVL.

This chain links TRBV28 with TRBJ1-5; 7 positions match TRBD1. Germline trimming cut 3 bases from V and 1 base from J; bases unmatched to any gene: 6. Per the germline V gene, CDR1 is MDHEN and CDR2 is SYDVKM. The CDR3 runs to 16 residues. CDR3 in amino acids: CASSFPGQDSNQPQHF. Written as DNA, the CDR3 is TGTGCCAGCAGTTTCCCCGGACAGGACAGCAATCAGCCCCAGCATTTT.

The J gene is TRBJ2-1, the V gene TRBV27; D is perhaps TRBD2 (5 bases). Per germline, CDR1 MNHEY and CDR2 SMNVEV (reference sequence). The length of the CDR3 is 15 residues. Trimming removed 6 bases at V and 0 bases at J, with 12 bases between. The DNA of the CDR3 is TGTGCCAGCAGCCCACTTGGGAGCTCCTACAATGAGCAGTTCTTC. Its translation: CASSPLGSSYNEQFF.

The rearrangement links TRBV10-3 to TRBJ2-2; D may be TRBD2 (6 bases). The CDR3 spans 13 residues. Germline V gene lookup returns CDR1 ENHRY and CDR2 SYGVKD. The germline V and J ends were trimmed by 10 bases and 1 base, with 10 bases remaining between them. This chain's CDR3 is CASGTLNTGELFF. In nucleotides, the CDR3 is TGTGCCAGCGGGACTCTGAACACCGGGGAGCTGTTTTTT.

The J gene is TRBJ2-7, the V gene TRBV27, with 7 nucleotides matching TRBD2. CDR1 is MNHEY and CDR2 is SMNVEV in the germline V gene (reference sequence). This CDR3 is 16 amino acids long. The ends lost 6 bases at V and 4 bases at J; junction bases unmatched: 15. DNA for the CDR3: TGTGCCAGCAGGCCTACTAGCGCGCTCCGGGGATACGAGCAGTACTTC. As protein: CASRPTSALRGYEQYF.

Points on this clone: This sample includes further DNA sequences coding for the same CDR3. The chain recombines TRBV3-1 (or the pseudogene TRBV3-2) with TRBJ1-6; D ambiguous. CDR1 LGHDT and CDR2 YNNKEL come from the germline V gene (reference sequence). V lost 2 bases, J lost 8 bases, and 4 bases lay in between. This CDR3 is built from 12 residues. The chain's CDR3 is CASSQQDSPLHF. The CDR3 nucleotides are TGTGCCAGCAGCCAACAGGATTCACCCCTCCACTTT.

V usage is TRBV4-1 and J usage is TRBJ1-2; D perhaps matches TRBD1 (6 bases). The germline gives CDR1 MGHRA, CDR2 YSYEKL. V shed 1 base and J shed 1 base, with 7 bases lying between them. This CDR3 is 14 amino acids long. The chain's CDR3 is CASSQADSNYGYTF. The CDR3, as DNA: TGCGCCAGCAGCCAAGCGGACAGTAACTATGGCTACACCTTC.

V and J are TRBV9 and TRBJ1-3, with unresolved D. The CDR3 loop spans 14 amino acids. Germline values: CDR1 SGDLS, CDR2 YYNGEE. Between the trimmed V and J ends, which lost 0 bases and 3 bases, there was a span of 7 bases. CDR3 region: CASSVENYGNTIYF. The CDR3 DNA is TGTGCCAGCAGCGTAGAAAATTATGGAAACACCATATATTTT.

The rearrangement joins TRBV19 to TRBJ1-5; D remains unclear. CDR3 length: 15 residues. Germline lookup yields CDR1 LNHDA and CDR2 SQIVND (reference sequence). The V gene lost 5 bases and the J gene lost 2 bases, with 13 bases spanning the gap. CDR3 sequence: CASSVQANGNQPQHF. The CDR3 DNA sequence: TGTGCCAGTAGTGTGCAGGCAAATGGCAATCAGCCCCAGCATTTT.

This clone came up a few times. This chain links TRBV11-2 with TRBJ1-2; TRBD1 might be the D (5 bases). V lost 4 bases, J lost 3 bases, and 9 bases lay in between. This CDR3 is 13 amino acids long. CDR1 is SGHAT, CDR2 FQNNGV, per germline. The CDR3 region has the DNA TGTGCCAGCAGCTCCCGGGGGGACTATGGCTACACCTTC. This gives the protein CASSSRGDYGYTF.

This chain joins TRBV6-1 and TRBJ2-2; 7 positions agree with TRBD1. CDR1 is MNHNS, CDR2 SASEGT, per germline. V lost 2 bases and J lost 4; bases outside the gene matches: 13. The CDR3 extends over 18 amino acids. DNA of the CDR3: TGTGCCAGCAGTGAATCCAGGGGGTCGATGTTAGGCACCGGGGAGCTGTTTTTT. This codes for CASSESRGSMLGTGELFF.

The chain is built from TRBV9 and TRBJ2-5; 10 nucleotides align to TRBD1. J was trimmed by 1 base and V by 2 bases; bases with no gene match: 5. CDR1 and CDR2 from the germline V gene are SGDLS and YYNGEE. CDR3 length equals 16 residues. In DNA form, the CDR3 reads TGTGCCAGCAGCGTGCGGGACAGGGGTCTCCAAGAGACCCAGTACTTC. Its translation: CASSVRDRGLQETQYF.

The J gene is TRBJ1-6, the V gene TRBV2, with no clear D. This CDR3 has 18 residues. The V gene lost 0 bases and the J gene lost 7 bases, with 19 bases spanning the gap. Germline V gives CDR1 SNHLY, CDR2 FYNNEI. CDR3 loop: CASSEASGRRGRNSPLHF. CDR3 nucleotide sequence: TGTGCCAGCAGTGAAGCGAGTGGCCGCAGAGGGAGAAATTCACCCCTCCACTTT.

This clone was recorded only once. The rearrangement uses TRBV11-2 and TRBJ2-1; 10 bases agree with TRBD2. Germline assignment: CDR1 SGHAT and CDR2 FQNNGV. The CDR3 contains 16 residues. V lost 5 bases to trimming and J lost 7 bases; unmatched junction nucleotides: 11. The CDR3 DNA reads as TGTGCCAGCAGCCGCTTTATCGGACTAGCGGATAATGAGCAGTTCTTC. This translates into CASSRFIGLADNEQFF.

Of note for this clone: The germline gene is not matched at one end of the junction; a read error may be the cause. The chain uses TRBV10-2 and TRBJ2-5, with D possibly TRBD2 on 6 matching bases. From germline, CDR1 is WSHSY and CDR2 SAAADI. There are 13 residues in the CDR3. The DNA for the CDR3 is TGCGCCAGCAGCCTGGACTATCAAGAGGCCCAGTACTTC. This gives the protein CASSLDYQEAQYF.

The CDR3: CASSESSGRAGETQYF. The CDR3 DNA reads TGTGCCAGCAGTGAATCTAGCGGGAGGGCCGGAGAGACCCAGTACTTC. The chain joins TRBV6-1 to TRBJ2-5, with 12 bases fitting TRBD2. The germline gives CDR1 MNHNS, CDR2 SASEGT. The junction had 5 bases not matched to a gene; V was cut back by 2 bases and J by 4 bases. The CDR3 contains 16 residues.

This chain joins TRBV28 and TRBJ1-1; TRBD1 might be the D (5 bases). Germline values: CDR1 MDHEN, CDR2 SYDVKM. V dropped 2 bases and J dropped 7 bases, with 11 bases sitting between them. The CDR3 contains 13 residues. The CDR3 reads CASSLGGGYEAFF. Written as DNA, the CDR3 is TGTGCCAGCAGTTTAGGGGGAGGGTATGAAGCTTTCTTT.